Below are 11 T cell receptor beta chains sequenced from a single sample in a study of shared clonotypes between healthy human individuals. Assay: immunoSEQ multiplex PCR; the TCRdb copy retains only in-frame clones and omits some. The table lists around 2.1 million clones, approximately 94% of them singletons, with under 2% in the top ten. Only CD45RO-negative cells positively selected for CCR7 counted as naive CD8 cells, so terminally differentiated effector memory CD45RA+ cells were excluded. Sequenced material: naive CD8+ T cells from PBMCs. These TCRs come from a man aged 18 to 29 in good health. Some clones in this sample may be carry-over from other donors' samples.

The chain is built from TRBV27 and TRBJ2-1; 10 nucleotides agree with TRBD2. Germline V CDR1 and CDR2: MNHEY, SMNVEV (reference sequence). CDR3 length: 16 residues. The V and J ends lost 5 bases and 2 bases, in that order; junction bases with no gene match: 6. CDR3 nucleotide sequence: TGTGCCAGCAGTATGGGACTAGCGCTTACCTACAATGAGCAGTTCTTC. Protein sequence: CASSMGLALTYNEQFF.

This chain uses TRBV6-1 with TRBJ1-1; a possible D gene is TRBD1 (5 bases). The CDR3 length is 11 residues. V gave up 8 bases and J gave up 6 bases, with 10 bases separating them. CDR1 is MNHNS, CDR2 SASEGT, per germline. In DNA, the CDR3 is TGTGCCAGCGCAGGGTGGCCTGAAGCTTTCTTT. It encodes CASAGWPEAFF.

The V and J genes are TRBV11-2 and TRBJ2-2, with a tentative D call TRBD2 (5 bases). The germline gives CDR1 SGHAT, CDR2 FQNNGV. Deletions cut 3 bases from V and 7 bases from J, with 12 bases between. The CDR3 runs to 14 residues. CDR3 nucleotide sequence: TGTGCCAGCAGCTTCACGGAGGTGGGCGGGGAGCTGTTTTTT. The encoded protein is CASSFTEVGGELFF.

The chain employs TRBV7-9 and TRBJ2-5, with D perhaps TRBD2 (6 bases). The CDR3 loop spans 12 amino acids. V lost 11 bases, J lost 3 bases, and 13 bases lay in between. Germline loops: CDR1 SEHNR, CDR2 FQNEAQ (reference sequence). CDR3 in amino acids: CAGGSRKETQYF. The CDR3 nucleotides read TGTGCCGGGGGGTCCAGGAAAGAGACCCAGTACTTC. Supplemented by reference TRBV7-9 and TRBJ2-5, the full variable domain reads DTGVSQNPRHKITKRGQNVTFRCDPISEHNRLYWYRQTLGQGPEFLTYFQNEAQLEKSRLLSDRFSAERPKGSFSTLEIQRTEQGDSAMYLCAGGSRKETQYFGPGTRLLVL.

The V gene is TRBV30, the J gene TRBJ1-1; perhaps TRBD1 as D (5 bases). CDR3 length: 16 amino acids. V was cut by 2 bases and J by 0 bases, with 16 bases left in between. The V gene's germline CDR1 is GTSNPN and CDR2 SVGIG (reference sequence). CDR3 DNA: TGTGCCTGGAGTCCGCCCTGGGGCCCGCTGAACACTGAAGCTTTCTTT. It translates to CAWSPPWGPLNTEAFF.

The chain carries TRBV27 and TRBJ1-2, with D possibly matching TRBD1 (6 bases). With 7 bases removed from V and 6 bases from J, the gap between germline ends came to 15 bases. Germline values: CDR1 MNHEY, CDR2 SMNVEV (reference sequence). This CDR3 is built from 13 residues. The CDR3 loop is CASMGPGTNGYTF. In nucleotides, the CDR3 is TGTGCCAGCATGGGGCCGGGGACAAATGGCTACACCTTC.

The chain combines TRBV5-4 with TRBJ2-1; TRBD1 matches 10 bases. Germline assignment: CDR1 SGHNT and CDR2 YYREEE (reference sequence). Trimming removed 3 bases from V and 3 bases from J; junction bases left unmatched: 0. CDR3 length: 14 amino acids. As DNA, the CDR3 is TGTGCCAGCAGCTGGACAGGGGGCTACAATGAGCAGTTCTTC. This codes for CASSWTGGYNEQFF.

The chain carries TRBV5-5 and TRBJ1-2; D unresolved. The CDR3 runs to 15 residues. V was trimmed by 0 bases and J by 4 bases, leaving 13 bases between them. CDR1 and CDR2 (germline): SGHKS, YYEKEE (reference sequence). In DNA, the CDR3 is TGTGCCAGCAGCTTGGAACAGCTATTAACCTATGGCTACACCTTC. Translating gives CASSLEQLLTYGYTF.

CDR3 loop: CATRKTGTGVEQYF. The CDR3 bases are TGTGCCACCCGGAAAACCGGGACAGGGGTCGAGCAGTACTTC. The V call is TRBV15, the J call TRBJ2-7, with 10 nucleotides matching TRBD1. CDR1 is LNHNV and CDR2 is YYDKDF in the germline V gene (reference sequence). This CDR3 spans 14 amino acids. With 8 bases clipped from V and 6 bases from J, the junction kept 10 bases outside the gene matches. The variable domain in full, with the rest retrieved from reference TRBV15 and TRBJ2-7, is DAMVIQNPRYQVTQFGKPVTLSCSQTLNHNVMYWYQQKSSQAPKLLFHYYDKDFNNEADTPDNFQSRRPNTSFCFLDIRSPGLGDTAMYLCATRKTGTGVEQYFGPGTRLTVT.

The chain has TRBV19 and TRBJ2-7; 11 nucleotides line up with TRBD2. V lost 3 bases to trimming and J lost 7 bases; unmatched junction nucleotides: 5. The CDR3 is 14 residues long. CDR1 LNHDA and CDR2 SQIVND come from the germline V gene (reference sequence). The CDR3 protein is CASSMLAGGPEQYF. CDR3 DNA: TGTGCCAGTAGTATGCTAGCGGGAGGTCCAGAGCAGTACTTC. Variable domain in full (rest from reference TRBV19 and TRBJ2-7): DGGITQSPKYLFRKEGQNVTLSCEQNLNHDAMYWYRQDPGQGLRLIYYSQIVNDFQKGDIAEGYSVSREKKESFPLTVTSAQKNPTAFYLCASSMLAGGPEQYFGPGTRLTVT.

The rearrangement joins TRBV10-1 to TRBJ1-1, with D hard to call. V was trimmed by 3 bases and J by 7 bases, leaving 9 bases between them. This CDR3 has 12 amino acids. Germline lookup yields CDR1 WNHNN and CDR2 SYGVQD (reference sequence). CDR3 loop: CASSDGGGEAFF. The CDR3 DNA is TGCGCCAGCAGTGATGGTGGCGGTGAAGCTTTCTTT.